Listed here is a single TCR beta chain. Original processing methods: Nucleated cell counts were estimated from reference gene primer amplification. Sequencing used immunoSEQ multiplex PCR; TCRdb keeps in-frame clones, though not all of them. Clone size and the V and J calls come from that table; the DNA yielded D and trimming. The sample yields tens of thousands of clones, approximately 85% seen once. The sample is drawn from a study of blood T cell repertoires in COVID-19. Study in general: The samples span acute and convalescent COVID-19 from the United States, Italy and Spain. In each case, the material was cDNA or gDNA derived from T cells, B-cell-depleted T cells, or PBMCs.

Germline CDR1 and CDR2: KGHDR and SFDVKD. There are 14 residues in the CDR3. V was clipped by 5 bases and J by 5 bases; unmatched bases: 4. Seattle-derived patients entered the study during active infection and were followed longitudinally. The sequence came from a man in his sixties with COVID-19, enrolled during active disease. This chain connects TRBV24-1 to TRBJ2-1, with TRBD1 matching 8 bases. Source material: peripheral blood. DNA of the CDR3: TGTGCCACCAGTGTCGCGGGACAGGACAATGAGCAGTTCTTC. Translated: CATSVAGQDNEQFF.